One sample yielded the 22 T cell receptor beta chains listed below, sequenced in a study of blood T cell repertoires in COVID-19. Sequencing was performed with immunoSEQ multiplex PCR; in TCRdb, only in-frame clones are kept and a portion is missing. The table lists about 33,000 clones, 85% of them singletons, with about 7.1% in the top ten. The specimen was peripheral blood. All receptors come from a man in his sixties with active COVID-19.

The chain recombines TRBV27 with TRBJ2-3; no clear D gene. CDR3 length: 11 residues. V dropped 2 bases and J dropped 6 bases, with 3 bases sitting between them. CDR1 and CDR2 from the germline V gene are MNHEY and SMNVEV (reference sequence). The CDR3 nucleotides are TGTGCCAGCAGTTTACGTGATACGCAGTATTTT. Its protein is CASSLRDTQYF.

This sequence joins TRBV7-9 and TRBJ2-7; TRBD1 agrees at 7 bases. Unmatched junction bases numbered 16, after V lost 5 bases and J lost 6 bases. This CDR3 region has 16 residues. Germline CDR1 is SEHNR and CDR2 is FQNEAQ (reference sequence). CDR3 DNA: TGTGCCAGCAGCCCCCCCATACGACAGGGAAAGGGCGAGCAGTACTTC. Protein product: CASSPPIRQGKGEQYF.

Turning to this clone: The same CDR3 arises from other DNA sequences in this sample as well. The chain employs TRBV9 and TRBJ1-2, with D perhaps matching TRBD1 (6 bases). CDR3 length: 14 amino acids. The V and J ends lost 0 bases and 4 bases respectively, with 10 bases between them. Germline CDR1 reads SGDLS; CDR2 reads YYNGEE. The CDR3 sequence is CASSVVGGPYGYTF. For the CDR3, the DNA is TGTGCCAGCAGCGTAGTAGGGGGACCCTATGGCTACACCTTC.

This chain joins TRBV5-6 and TRBJ2-7, with 10 bases aligning to TRBD1. There are 15 residues in the CDR3. Germline V gives CDR1 SGHDT, CDR2 YYEEEE. Losses at the gene ends were 4 bases for V and 3 bases for J; bases not matched to a gene: 7. The CDR3 region has the DNA TGTGCCAGCAGCCTCCGGGACAGGGGATTCTACGAGCAGTACTTC. It encodes CASSLRDRGFYEQYF.

The chain employs TRBV11-2 and TRBJ2-7; 9 bases are shared with TRBD1. V gave up 7 bases and J gave up 7 bases; unmatched junction bases: 17. The CDR3 has 16 residues. Germline-derived CDR1 and CDR2 are SGHAT and FQNNGV. Here the CDR3 DNA reads TGTGCCAGCACCCATTCTGCCGGGACAGGGAATTGGGAGCAGTACTTC. It is translated as CASTHSAGTGNWEQYF.

This chain uses TRBV7-9 with TRBJ2-7, with D possibly being TRBD2 (6 bases). CDR1 is SEHNR and CDR2 is FQNEAQ in the germline V gene (reference sequence). Trimming left V 1 base short and J 7 bases short, with 11 bases between. The CDR3 covers 13 residues. The CDR3 reads CASSLVEAGEQYF. Written as DNA, the CDR3 is TGTGCCAGCAGCTTAGTGGAGGCGGGGGAGCAGTACTTC. Variable domain in full (rest from reference TRBV7-9 and TRBJ2-7): DTGVSQNPRHKITKRGQNVTFRCDPISEHNRLYWYRQTLGQGPEFLTYFQNEAQLEKSRLLSDRFSAERPKGSFSTLEIQRTEQGDSAMYLCASSLVEAGEQYFGPGTRLTVT.

The V call is TRBV7-3, the J call TRBJ2-3; 12 bases are shared with TRBD2. Germline V CDR1 and CDR2: SGHTA, FQGTGA. The ends lost 4 bases at V and 4 bases at J; junction bases unmatched: 6. This CDR3 region has 16 residues. The DNA for the CDR3 is TGTGCCAGCAGCTCCACACTAGCGGGAGGAGCAGATACGCAGTATTTT. Its translation: CASSSTLAGGADTQYF.

The rearrangement links TRBV24-1 to TRBJ2-3, with 8 bases lining up with TRBD2. This CDR3 spans 16 amino acids. V was pared by 1 base and J by 2 bases, with 4 bases of the junction left unmatched. Per germline, CDR1 KGHDR and CDR2 SFDVKD. The CDR3 DNA follows: TGTGCCACCAGTGATTTCGCGGGAGGAGACACAGATACGCAGTATTTT. Its protein is CATSDFAGGDTDTQYF.

The CDR3 protein is CSATGGREQYF. The CDR3 DNA reads as TGCAGTGCTACCGGAGGGCGGGAGCAGTACTTC. The chain joins TRBV20-1 to TRBJ2-7; D is perhaps TRBD2 (6 bases). Trimming cost V 4 bases and J 7 bases, with 11 bases left between them. Per the germline V gene, CDR1 is DFQATT and CDR2 is SNEGSKA (reference sequence). This CDR3 is 11 amino acids long.

V gene TRBV5-1 combines with J gene TRBJ2-1; possibly TRBD1 for D (6 bases). The CDR3 has 15 amino acids. The germline gives CDR1 SGHRS, CDR2 YFSETQ. The V end was cut by 0 bases, the J end by 4 bases, with 11 bases between. CDR3 nucleotide sequence: TGCGCCAGCAGCTTGGGGGACACGAAGTACAATGAGCAGTTCTTC. Its translation: CASSLGDTKYNEQFF.

This chain joins TRBV9 and TRBJ2-2, with TRBD2 matching 13 bases. The CDR3 is made up of 15 amino acids. Germline values: CDR1 SGDLS, CDR2 YYNGEE. J was trimmed by 4 bases and V by 3 bases; bases with no gene match: 0. The CDR3 region is CASSGTSGSTGELFF. The CDR3 nucleotides are TGTGCCAGCAGCGGGACTAGCGGGAGCACCGGGGAGCTGTTTTTT.

The chain has TRBV5-6 and TRBJ2-7; 7 nucleotides match TRBD2. The CDR3 is 16 residues long. Germline CDR1 reads SGHDT; CDR2 reads YYEEEE. V was pared by 6 bases and J by 7 bases, with 19 bases of the junction left unmatched. This chain's CDR3 is CASTGSLAGEGEEQYF. The CDR3 DNA is TGTGCCAGCACGGGCTCCTTGGCGGGAGAAGGAGAAGAGCAGTACTTC.

The CDR3 spells CASSYPAGVGANVLTF. The DNA of the CDR3 is TGTGCCAGCAGTTACCCAGCAGGGGTCGGGGCCAACGTCCTGACTTTC. The V call is TRBV6-6, the J call TRBJ2-6, with D possibly matching TRBD1 (6 bases). This CDR3 has 16 amino acids. Trimming stripped 2 bases from V and 4 bases from J, with 12 bases between. In germline, CDR1 is MNHNY, CDR2 SVGAGI (reference sequence).

This sequence joins TRBV29-1 and TRBJ2-1; D remains unclear. Trimming took 0 bases from V and 0 from J, leaving 12 bases between them. The CDR3 has 16 residues. Germline V CDR1 and CDR2: SQVTM, ANQGSEA. The CDR3: CSVEDIVPSSYNEQFF. DNA for the CDR3: TGCAGCGTTGAAGATATAGTTCCGAGCTCCTACAATGAGCAGTTCTTC.

This clone has only a few counts. The V call is TRBV19, the J call TRBJ2-1; 8 bases match TRBD2. Trimming at V came to 10 bases and at J to 9 bases, leaving 14 bases not matched to a gene. The CDR3 is made up of 14 amino acids. Germline V gene lookup returns CDR1 LNHDA and CDR2 SQIVND (reference sequence). The CDR3, as DNA: TGTGCCACCGCAGGGAGCGGGAGCGGGGCTGAGCAGTTCTTC. This codes for CATAGSGSGAEQFF.

This clone was found once. This chain uses TRBV20-1 with TRBJ1-1; D is perhaps TRBD1 (5 bases). Germline CDR1 is DFQATT and CDR2 is SNEGSKA (reference sequence). The CDR3 contains 16 residues. The V end lost 3 bases, the J end lost 8 bases, and 25 bases lay between the germline ends. In DNA form, the CDR3 reads TGCAGTGCTAGTCTGGGGGGGGGTGCTGTATCGTGGGAAGCTTTCTTT. Encoded protein: CSASLGGGAVSWEAFF.

CDR3: CASREQTNEKLFF. CDR3 nucleotides: TGTGCCAGCAGGGAGCAAACTAATGAAAAACTGTTTTTT. V gene TRBV28 combines with J gene TRBJ1-4; D is uncertain. There are 13 residues in the CDR3. The germline V and J ends were trimmed by 6 bases and 1 base, with 6 bases remaining between them. CDR1 and CDR2 from the germline V gene are MDHEN and SYDVKM.

In this sample, this clone turned up a few times. The gene calls are TRBV7-6 and TRBJ2-1; the match to TRBD1 covers 9 bases. This CDR3 has 16 residues. The germline V gene has CDR1 SGHVS and CDR2 FNYEAQ. V was clipped by 1 base and J by 7 bases; unmatched bases: 8. CDR3 region: CASSLGSGQGGNEQFF. DNA of the CDR3: TGTGCCAGCAGCTTAGGATCGGGACAGGGAGGGAATGAGCAGTTCTTC.

The rearrangement links TRBV5-1 to TRBJ2-5; TRBD1 aligns across 10 bases. The CDR3 covers 16 residues. Germline V gene data show CDR1 as SGHRS and CDR2 as YFSETQ. V shed 4 bases, J shed 4 bases, and the junction held 10 bases outside the gene matches. In DNA form, the CDR3 reads TGCGCCAGCAGCCCCGGCGCGACAGGGGGCCGAGAGACCCAGTACTTC. This gives the protein CASSPGATGGRETQYF.

The CDR3 sequence: CASSQGGGSLLKKYF. CDR3 nucleotides: TGTGCCAGCAGCCAAGGAGGCGGGAGCCTTCTGAAGAAGTATTTT. The chain combines TRBV3-1 (or the pseudogene TRBV3-2) with TRBJ2-3; 7 bases are shared with TRBD2. The CDR3 is 15 residues long. Germline trimming cut 1 base from V and 13 bases from J; bases unmatched to any gene: 14. In germline, CDR1 is LGHDT, CDR2 YNNKEL (reference sequence).

In its sample, this clone was seen once. The chain has TRBV20-1 and TRBJ2-5; D unresolved. The ends were cut back, 3 bases at V and 5 bases at J, with 7 bases in the middle. CDR1 is DFQATT and CDR2 is SNEGSKA in the germline V gene (reference sequence). This CDR3 has 11 amino acids. The CDR3 protein is CSASTGETQYF. The CDR3 DNA reads TGCAGTGCTAGCACCGGGGAGACCCAGTACTTC.

The chain recombines TRBV6-6 with TRBJ2-5, with D perhaps TRBD2 (5 bases). Deletions cut 6 bases from V and 0 bases from J, with 8 bases between. The CDR3 runs to 13 residues. In germline, CDR1 is MNHNY, CDR2 SVGAGI (reference sequence). CDR3 DNA: TGTGCCAGCAGGACTACCAACCAAGAGACCCAGTACTTC. It yields the protein CASRTTNQETQYF.